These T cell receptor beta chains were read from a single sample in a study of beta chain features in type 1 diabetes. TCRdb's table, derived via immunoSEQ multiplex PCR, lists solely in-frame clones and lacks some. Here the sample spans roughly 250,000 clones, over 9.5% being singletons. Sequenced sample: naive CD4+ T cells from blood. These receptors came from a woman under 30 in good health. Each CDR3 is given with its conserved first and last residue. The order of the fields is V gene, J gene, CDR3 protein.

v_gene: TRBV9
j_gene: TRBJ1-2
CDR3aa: CASSVGGQGALNGYTF

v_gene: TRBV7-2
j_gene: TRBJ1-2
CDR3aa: CASSLEGGGAYGYTF

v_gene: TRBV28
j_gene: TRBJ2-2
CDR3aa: CASSFSGTGELFF

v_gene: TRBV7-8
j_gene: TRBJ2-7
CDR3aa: CASTRLGQTYEQYF

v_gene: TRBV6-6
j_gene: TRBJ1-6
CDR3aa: CASTRQGISPLHF

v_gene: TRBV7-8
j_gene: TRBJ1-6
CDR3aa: CASTLGGAGSSYNSPLHF

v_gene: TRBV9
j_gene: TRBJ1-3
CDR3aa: CASSVDPNSGNTIYF

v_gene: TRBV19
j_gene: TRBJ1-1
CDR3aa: CASSVGQGVSWTEAFF

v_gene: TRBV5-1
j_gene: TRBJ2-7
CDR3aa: CASSLEAGAPYEQYF

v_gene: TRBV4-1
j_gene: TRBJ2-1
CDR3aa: CASSQGLGSGEQFF